This T cell receptor beta chain was sequenced during a study of blood T cell repertoires in COVID-19. Background on the study: There were acute and convalescent COVID-19 samples, and they came from the United States, Italy and Spain. From T cells, B-cell-depleted T cells, or PBMCs came the material, which was cDNA or gDNA.

The data were produced by immunoSEQ multiplex PCR, yet TCRdb's version contains in-frame clones alone and is incomplete. The table shows fewer than 120,000 clones, with around 79% occurring only once. The CDR3 contains 16 residues. After removal of 5 bases from V and 4 bases from J, the junction contained 8 bases not matched to a gene. Looked up from germline, CDR1 is LNHDA and CDR2 is SQIVND (reference sequence). The receptor's source is a woman older than 75 with active or convalescent COVID-19. V gene TRBV19 combines with J gene TRBJ2-1; 10 bases map to TRBD2. The sample was peripheral blood. This CDR3 is CASSALAGARYNEQFF. CDR3 sequence (DNA): TGTGCCAGTAGTGCGCTAGCGGGAGCGCGTTACAATGAGCAGTTCTTC.